This T cell receptor (beta chain) appears in the sequencing data of a study of blood T cell repertoires in COVID-19. Overall study context: The United States, Italy and Spain provided the acute and convalescent COVID-19 samples. From T cells, B-cell-depleted T cells, or PBMCs came the material, which was cDNA or gDNA.

Recovery meant two consecutive negative NP/OP PCR tests, professional clearance, or resolved symptoms. CDR1 is SEHNR and CDR2 is FQNEAQ in the germline V gene (reference sequence). V lost 4 bases and J lost 8; bases outside the gene matches: 13. The CDR3 is 16 amino acids. Original processing notes: Amplified reference gene primers provided the basis for estimating nucleated cell counts. The repertoire was sequenced with immunoSEQ multiplex PCR; TCRdb's copy has only in-frame clones and lacks some. The V and J calls and clone size are taken from that table; D and trimming were inferred from the DNA. This sample has about 320,000 clones, with roughly 90% found just once.

The chain combines TRBV7-9 with TRBJ2-1; 8 bases agree with TRBD2. The receptor was derived from a man in his fifties or sixties who had recovered from COVID-19. Sequenced sample: PBMCs or T cells enriched from blood (not recorded which). CDR3 sequence: CASSSRVVSGNHEQFF. CDR3 in DNA: TGTGCCAGCAGCTCCCGCGTGGTTAGCGGGAACCATGAGCAGTTCTTC.